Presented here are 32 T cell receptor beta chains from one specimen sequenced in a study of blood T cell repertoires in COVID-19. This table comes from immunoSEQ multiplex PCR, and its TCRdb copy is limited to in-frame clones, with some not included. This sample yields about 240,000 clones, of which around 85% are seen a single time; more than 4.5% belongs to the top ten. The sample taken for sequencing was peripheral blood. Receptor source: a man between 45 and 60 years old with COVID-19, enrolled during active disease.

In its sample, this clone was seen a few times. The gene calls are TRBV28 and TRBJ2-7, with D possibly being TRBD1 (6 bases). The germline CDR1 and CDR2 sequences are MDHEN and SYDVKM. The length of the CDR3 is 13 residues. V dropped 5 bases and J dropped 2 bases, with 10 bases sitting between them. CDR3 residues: CASSPRDTYEQYF. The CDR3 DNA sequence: TGTGCCAGCAGTCCCCGGGACACCTACGAGCAGTACTTC.

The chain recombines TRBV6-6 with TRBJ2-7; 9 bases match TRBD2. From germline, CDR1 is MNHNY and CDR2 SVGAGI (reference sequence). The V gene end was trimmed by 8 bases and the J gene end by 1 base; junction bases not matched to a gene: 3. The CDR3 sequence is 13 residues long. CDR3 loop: CASGGGASYEQYF. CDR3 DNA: TGTGCCAGCGGCGGGGGGGCTTCCTACGAGCAGTACTTC.

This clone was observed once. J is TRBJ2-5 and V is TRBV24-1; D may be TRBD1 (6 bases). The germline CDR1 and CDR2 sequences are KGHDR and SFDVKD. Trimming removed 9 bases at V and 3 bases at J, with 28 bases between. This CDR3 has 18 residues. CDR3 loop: CATSPGMARGHHEETQYF. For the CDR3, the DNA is TGTGCCACCTCACCCGGCATGGCTCGGGGACACCACGAAGAGACCCAGTACTTC.

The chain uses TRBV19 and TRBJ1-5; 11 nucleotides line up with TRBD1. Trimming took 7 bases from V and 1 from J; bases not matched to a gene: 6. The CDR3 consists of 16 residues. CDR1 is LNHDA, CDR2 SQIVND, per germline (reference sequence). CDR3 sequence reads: CASIGTGGRSNQPQHF. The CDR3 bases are TGTGCCAGTATTGGGACAGGGGGAAGGAGCAATCAGCCCCAGCATTTT.

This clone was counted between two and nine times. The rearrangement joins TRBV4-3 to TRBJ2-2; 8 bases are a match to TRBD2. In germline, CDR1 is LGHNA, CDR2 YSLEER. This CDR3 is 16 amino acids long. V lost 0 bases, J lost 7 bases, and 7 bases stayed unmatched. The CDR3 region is CASSQDPGGGFGELFF. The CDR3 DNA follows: TGCGCCAGCAGCCAAGATCCGGGCGGGGGGTTCGGGGAGCTGTTTTTT.

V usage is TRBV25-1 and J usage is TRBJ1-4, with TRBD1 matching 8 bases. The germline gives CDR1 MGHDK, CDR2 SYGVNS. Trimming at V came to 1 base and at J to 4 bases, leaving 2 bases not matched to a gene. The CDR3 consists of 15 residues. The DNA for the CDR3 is TGTGCCAGCAGTGAATCGGACAGGGTTAATGAAAAACTGTTTTTT. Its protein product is CASSESDRVNEKLFF.

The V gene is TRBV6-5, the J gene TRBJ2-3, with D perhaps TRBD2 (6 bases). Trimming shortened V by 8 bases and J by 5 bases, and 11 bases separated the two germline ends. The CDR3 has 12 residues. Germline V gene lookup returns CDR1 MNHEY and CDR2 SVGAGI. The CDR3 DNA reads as TGTGCCAGCGTCCAGGGACTAGATACGCAGTATTTT. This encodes CASVQGLDTQYF.

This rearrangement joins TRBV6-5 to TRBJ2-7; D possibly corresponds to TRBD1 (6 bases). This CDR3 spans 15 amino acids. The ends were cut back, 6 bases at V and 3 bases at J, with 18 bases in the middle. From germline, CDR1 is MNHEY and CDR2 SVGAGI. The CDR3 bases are TGTGCCAGCAGCCCCGAAATGACAGGATTCTACGAGCAGTACTTC. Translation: CASSPEMTGFYEQYF.

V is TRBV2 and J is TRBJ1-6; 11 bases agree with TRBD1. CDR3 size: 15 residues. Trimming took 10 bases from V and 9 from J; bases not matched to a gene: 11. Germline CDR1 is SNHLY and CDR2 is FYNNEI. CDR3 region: CATTPRTGGFSPLHF. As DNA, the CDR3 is TGTGCCACTACTCCTAGGACAGGGGGCTTTTCACCCCTCCACTTT.

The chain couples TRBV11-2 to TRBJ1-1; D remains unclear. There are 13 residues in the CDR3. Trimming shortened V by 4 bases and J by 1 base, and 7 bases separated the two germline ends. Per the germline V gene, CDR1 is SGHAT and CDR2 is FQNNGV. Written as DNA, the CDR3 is TGTGCCAGCAGCTACACAAAGAACACTGAAGCTTTCTTT. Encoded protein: CASSYTKNTEAFF.

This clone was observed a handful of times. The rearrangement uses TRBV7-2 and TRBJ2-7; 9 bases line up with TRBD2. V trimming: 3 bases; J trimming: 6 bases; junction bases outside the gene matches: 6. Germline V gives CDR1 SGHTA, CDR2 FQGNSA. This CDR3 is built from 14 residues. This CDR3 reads CASSFSGLAVEQYF. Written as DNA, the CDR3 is TGTGCCAGCAGCTTCTCGGGACTAGCAGTCGAGCAGTACTTC.

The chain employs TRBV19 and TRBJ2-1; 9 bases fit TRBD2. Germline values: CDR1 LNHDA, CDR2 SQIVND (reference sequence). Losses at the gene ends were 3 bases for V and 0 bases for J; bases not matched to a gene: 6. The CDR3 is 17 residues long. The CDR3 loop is CASSISGGRSSYNEQFF. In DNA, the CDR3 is TGTGCCAGTAGTATTAGCGGGGGCCGAAGCTCCTACAATGAGCAGTTCTTC.

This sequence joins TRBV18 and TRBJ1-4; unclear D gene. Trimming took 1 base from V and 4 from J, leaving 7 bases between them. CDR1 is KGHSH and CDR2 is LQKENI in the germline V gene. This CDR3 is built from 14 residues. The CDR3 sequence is CASSPQQLNEKLFF. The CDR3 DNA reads TGTGCCAGCTCACCACAACAGCTTAATGAAAAACTGTTTTTT.

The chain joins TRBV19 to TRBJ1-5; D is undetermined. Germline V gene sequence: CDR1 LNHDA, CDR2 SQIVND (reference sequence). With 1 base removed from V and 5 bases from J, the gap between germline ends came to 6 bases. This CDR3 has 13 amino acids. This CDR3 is CASSIGGYQPQHF. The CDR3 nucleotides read TGTGCCAGTAGTATAGGAGGTTATCAGCCCCAGCATTTT.

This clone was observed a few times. DNA for the CDR3: TGTGCCATCAGTGAGGGACATCGCACAGATACGCAGTATTTT. Amino acids: CAISEGHRTDTQYF. The rearrangement joins TRBV10-3 to TRBJ2-3; a weak D match, TRBD1 (5 bases). Trimming took 2 bases from V and 1 from J, leaving 7 bases between them. Germline V gives CDR1 ENHRY, CDR2 SYGVKD. The CDR3 length is 14 residues.

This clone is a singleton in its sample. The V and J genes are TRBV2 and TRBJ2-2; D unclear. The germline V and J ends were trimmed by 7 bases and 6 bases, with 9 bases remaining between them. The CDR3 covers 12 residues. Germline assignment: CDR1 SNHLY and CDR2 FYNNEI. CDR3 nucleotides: TGTGCCAGCACTGTTCAGGCCGGGGAGCTGTTTTTT. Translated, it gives CASTVQAGELFF.

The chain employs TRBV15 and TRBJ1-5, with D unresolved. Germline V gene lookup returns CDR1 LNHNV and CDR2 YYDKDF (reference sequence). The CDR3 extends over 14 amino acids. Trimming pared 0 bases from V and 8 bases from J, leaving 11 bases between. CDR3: CATSRDRGSEPQHF. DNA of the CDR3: TGTGCCACCAGCAGAGATCGCGGGAGCGAGCCCCAGCATTTT.

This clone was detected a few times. CDR3: CASSLGGRYNEQFF. As DNA, the CDR3 is TGTGCCAGCAGTTTAGGGGGCAGGTACAATGAGCAGTTCTTC. The chain employs TRBV28 and TRBJ2-1, with TRBD1 as a possible D gene (6 bases). The V gene's germline CDR1 is MDHEN and CDR2 SYDVKM. Between the trimmed V and J ends, which lost 2 bases and 4 bases, there was a span of 9 bases. This CDR3 region has 14 residues. The full variable domain, completed using reference TRBV28 and TRBJ2-1, is DVKVTQSSRYLVKRTGEKVFLECVQDMDHENMFWYRQDPGLGLRLIYFSYDVKMKEKGDIPEGYSVSREKKERFSLILESASTNQTSMYLCASSLGGRYNEQFFGPGTRLTVL.

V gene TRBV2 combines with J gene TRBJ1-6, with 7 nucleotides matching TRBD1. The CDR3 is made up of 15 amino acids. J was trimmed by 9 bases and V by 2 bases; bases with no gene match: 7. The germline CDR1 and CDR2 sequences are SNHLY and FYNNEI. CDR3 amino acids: CASSERQGEVSPLHF. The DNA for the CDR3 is TGTGCCAGCAGTGAACGGCAGGGGGAGGTTTCACCCCTCCACTTT.

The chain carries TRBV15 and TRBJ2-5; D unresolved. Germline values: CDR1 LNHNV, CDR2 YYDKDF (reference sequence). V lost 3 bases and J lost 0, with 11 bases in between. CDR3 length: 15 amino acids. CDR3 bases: TGTGCCACCAGCAGCGACCCGAGGTACCAAGAGACCCAGTACTTC. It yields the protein CATSSDPRYQETQYF.

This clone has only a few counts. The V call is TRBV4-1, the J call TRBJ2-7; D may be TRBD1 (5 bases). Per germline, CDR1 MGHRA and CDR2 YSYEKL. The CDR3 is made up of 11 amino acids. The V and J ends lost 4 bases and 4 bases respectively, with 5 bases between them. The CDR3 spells CASSPGYEQYF. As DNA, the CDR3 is TGCGCCAGCAGCCCAGGGTACGAGCAGTACTTC.

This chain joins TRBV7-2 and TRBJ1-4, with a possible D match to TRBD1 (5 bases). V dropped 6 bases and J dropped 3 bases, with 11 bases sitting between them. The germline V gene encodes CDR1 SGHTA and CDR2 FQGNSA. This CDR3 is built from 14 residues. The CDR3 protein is CASRLGGANEKLFF. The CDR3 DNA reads TGTGCCAGCAGATTGGGGGGAGCTAATGAAAAACTGTTTTTT.

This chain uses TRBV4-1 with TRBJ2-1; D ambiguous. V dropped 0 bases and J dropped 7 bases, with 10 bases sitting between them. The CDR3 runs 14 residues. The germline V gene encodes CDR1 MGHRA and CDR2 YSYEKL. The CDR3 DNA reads TGCGCCAGCAGCCAAGATAAGCATAGAAATGAGCAGTTCTTC. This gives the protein CASSQDKHRNEQFF.

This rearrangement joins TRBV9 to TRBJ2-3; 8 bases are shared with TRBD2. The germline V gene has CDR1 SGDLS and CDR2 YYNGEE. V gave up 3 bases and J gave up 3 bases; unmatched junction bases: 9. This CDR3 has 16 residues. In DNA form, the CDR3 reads TGTGCCAGCAGCGGTGGTAGCGGGGCGGGAACAGATACGCAGTATTTT. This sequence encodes CASSGGSGAGTDTQYF.

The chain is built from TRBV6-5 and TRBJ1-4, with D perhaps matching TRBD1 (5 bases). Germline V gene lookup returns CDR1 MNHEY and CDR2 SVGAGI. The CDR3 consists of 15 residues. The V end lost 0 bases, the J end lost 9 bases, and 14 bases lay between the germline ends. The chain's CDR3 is CASSYSAQGDKKLFF. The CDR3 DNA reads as TGTGCCAGCAGTTACTCGGCACAAGGGGATAAAAAACTGTTTTTT.

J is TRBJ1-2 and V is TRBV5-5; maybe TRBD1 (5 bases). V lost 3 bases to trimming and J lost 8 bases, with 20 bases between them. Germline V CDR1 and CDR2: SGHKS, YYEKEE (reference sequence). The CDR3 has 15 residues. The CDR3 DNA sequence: TGTGCCAGCAGCTCGGGGGAGGTCCGAAGAAGGGGCTACACCTTC. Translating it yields CASSSGEVRRRGYTF.

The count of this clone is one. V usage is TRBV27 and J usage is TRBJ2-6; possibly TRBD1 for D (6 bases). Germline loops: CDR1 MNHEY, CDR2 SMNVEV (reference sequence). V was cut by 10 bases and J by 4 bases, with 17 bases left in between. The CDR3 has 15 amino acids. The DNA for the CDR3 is TGTGCCATCTACAGGGTAGTCCACGGGGCCAACGTCCTGACTTTC. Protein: CAIYRVVHGANVLTF.

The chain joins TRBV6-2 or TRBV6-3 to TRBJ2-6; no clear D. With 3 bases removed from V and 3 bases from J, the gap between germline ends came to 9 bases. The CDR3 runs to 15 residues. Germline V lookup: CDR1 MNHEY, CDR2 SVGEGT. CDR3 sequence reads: CASSYEPSGANVLTF. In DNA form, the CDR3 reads TGTGCCAGCAGTTATGAGCCAAGTGGGGCCAACGTCCTGACTTTC.

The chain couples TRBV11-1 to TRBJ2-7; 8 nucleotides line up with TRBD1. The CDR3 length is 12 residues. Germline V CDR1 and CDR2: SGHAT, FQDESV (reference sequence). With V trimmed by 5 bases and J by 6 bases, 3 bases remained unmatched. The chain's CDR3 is CASSGDRSEQYF. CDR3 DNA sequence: TGTGCCAGCAGCGGGGACAGGTCCGAGCAGTACTTC.

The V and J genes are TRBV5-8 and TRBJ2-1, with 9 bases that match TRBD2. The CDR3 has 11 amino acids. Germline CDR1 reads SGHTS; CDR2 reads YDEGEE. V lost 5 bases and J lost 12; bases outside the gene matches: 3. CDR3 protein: CASRQTSGQFF. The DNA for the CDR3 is TGTGCCAGCAGGCAGACTAGCGGGCAGTTCTTC.

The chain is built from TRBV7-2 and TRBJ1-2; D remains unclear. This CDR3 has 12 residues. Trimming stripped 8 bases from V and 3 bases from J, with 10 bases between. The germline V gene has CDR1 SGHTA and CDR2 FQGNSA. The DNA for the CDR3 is TGTGCCAGCCTCCGGGAGGACTATGGCTACACCTTC. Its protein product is CASLREDYGYTF. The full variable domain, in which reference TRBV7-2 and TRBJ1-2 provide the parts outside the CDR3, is GAGVSQSPSNKVTEKGKDVELRCDPISGHTALYWYRQSLGQGLEFLIYFQGNSAPDKSGLPSDRFSAERTGGSVSTLTIQRTQQEDSAVYLCASLREDYGYTFGSGTRLTVV.

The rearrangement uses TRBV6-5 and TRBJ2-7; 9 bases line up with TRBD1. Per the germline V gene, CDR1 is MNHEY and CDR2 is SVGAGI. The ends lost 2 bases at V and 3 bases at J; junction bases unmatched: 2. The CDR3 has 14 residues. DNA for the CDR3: TGTGCCAGCAGTTACACGGACAGGGGCTACGAGCAGTACTTC. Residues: CASSYTDRGYEQYF.